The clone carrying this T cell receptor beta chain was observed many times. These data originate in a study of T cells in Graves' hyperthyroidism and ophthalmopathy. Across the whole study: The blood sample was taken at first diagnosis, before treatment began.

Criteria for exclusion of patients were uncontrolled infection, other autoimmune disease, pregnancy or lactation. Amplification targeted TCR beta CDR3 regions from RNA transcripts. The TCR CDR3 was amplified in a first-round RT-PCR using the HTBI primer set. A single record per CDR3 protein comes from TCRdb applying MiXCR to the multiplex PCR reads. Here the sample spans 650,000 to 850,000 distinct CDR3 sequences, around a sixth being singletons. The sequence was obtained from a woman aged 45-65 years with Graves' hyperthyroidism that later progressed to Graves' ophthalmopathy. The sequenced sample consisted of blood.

The CDR3: CASSEGNSYLTGELFF. As DNA, the CDR3 is TGTGCCAGCAGTGAGGGGAACAGCTATTTGACCGGGGAGCTGTTTTTT. This chain links TRBV2 with TRBJ2-2; the D is unclear. V was pared by 3 bases and J by 5 bases, with 16 bases between. This CDR3 is built from 16 residues. The germline CDR1 and CDR2 sequences are SNHLY and FYNNEI. The complete variable domain, with remaining parts taken from reference TRBV2 and TRBJ2-2, reads EPEVTQTPSHQVTQMGQEVILRCVPISNHLYFYWYRQILGQKVEFLVSFYNNEISEKSEIFDDQFSVERPDGSNFTLKIRSTKLEDSAMYFCASSEGNSYLTGELFFGEGSRLTVL.